Below are 4 T cell receptor beta chains sequenced from a single sample in a study of T cell clonality in common variable immunodeficiency. Produced via immunoSEQ multiplex PCR; TCRdb's table is partial and in-frame only. The sample was found to contain under 65,000 clones, and every one recurs. Sequenced: peripheral blood mononuclear cells. These receptors came from a person aged 18-70 years in good health.

This clone was counted many times. CDR3 loop: CASSQLTSVYEQYF. Partial CDR3 DNA: TGTGCCAGCAGCCAATTAACTAGCGTCTACGAG. The V and J genes are TRBV3-1 (or the pseudogene TRBV3-2) and TRBJ2-7; the match to TRBD2 covers 7 bases. The read ends 3 residues shy of where the CDR3 ends; the end is completed using the germline J gene. V gave up 2 bases and J gave up 3 bases; unmatched junction bases: 4. This CDR3 region has 14 residues. The germline CDR1 and CDR2 sequences are LGHDT and YNNKEL (reference sequence).

This clone came up many times. The DNA ends 3 residues before the CDR3 does, and the rest of the CDR3 is filled in from the germline J gene. The gene calls are TRBV6-1 and TRBJ1-6; 7 nucleotides agree with TRBD1. The CDR3 is made up of 18 amino acids. V shed 2 bases, J shed 7 bases, and the junction held 14 bases outside the gene matches. Per germline, CDR1 MNHNS and CDR2 SASEGT. The CDR3 here is CASSETTRGGTRNSPLHF. The CDR3 bases that were read are TGTGCCAGCAGTGAAACCACGAGAGGGGGCACTAGGAATTCACCC.

Details on this clone: The CDR3 end falls 3 residues outside the read, so it is completed with the germline J gene. The chain is built from TRBV7-9 and TRBJ1-1; 7 bases line up with TRBD1. The junction had 7 bases not matched to a gene; V was cut back by 5 bases and J by 1 base. Germline V gene sequence: CDR1 SEHNR, CDR2 FQNEAQ (reference sequence). This CDR3 has 15 residues. The CDR3 bases that were read are TGTGCCAGCAGCCCCCGACAGGGACAGAACACTGAA. It codes for CASSPRQGQNTE. The full CDR3 protein is CASSPRQGQNTEAFF.

A note on this clone: The read ends 3 residues before the CDR3 terminus; that terminus is restored from the germline J gene. The V call is TRBV29-1, the J call TRBJ2-3; TRBD2 matches 8 bases. This CDR3 has 14 residues. CDR1 and CDR2 from the germline V gene are SQVTM and ANQGSEA. The V segment lost 4 bases and the J segment 7 bases; nucleotides outside the gene matches: 10. This CDR3 reads CSVGSGKGMNTQYF. The DNA read from the CDR3 is TGCAGCGTTGGTAGCGGGAAGGGCATGAATACG.